A selection of T cell receptor beta chains follows, all from one sample in a study of cytomegalovirus exposure and HLA in healthy donors. Assay used: immunoSEQ multiplex PCR; TCRdb lists only in-frame clones, some missing. The table for this sample gives approximately 61,000 clones. The sample comprised PBMCs. Source of these receptors: a woman aged 18 to 35 in good health and CMV-seronegative. The CDR3 runs from the conserved cysteine through the conserved F or W. D genes are given only for firm matches. Some rows have no size entry. The others give once, few or many, or a class for an expanded clone.

size,V,J,D,length,DNA,CDR3
-,TRBV11-2,TRBJ2-5,-,13,TGTGCCAGCACGCGATGGGGAGTGGAGACCCAGTACTTC,CASTRWGVETQYF
-,TRBV4-2,TRBJ2-7,-,16,TGTGCCAGCAGCCAAGCGCTCGGGACACGAACCTACGAGCAGTACTTC,CASSQALGTRTYEQYF
-,TRBV7-9,TRBJ2-3,-,14,TGTGCCAGCAGCTTAGCGCAGGTTCTTGGTACGCAGTATTTT,CASSLAQVLGTQYF
-,TRBV29-1,TRBJ1-1,-,14,TGCAGCGTGGTAGCCAGGGGATTGGGCACTGAAGCTTTCTTT,CSVVARGLGTEAFF
-,TRBV29-1,TRBJ1-1,-,12,TGCAGCGTCGAACGACAGATCTTTGAAGCTTTCTTT,CSVERQIFEAFF
-,TRBV6-1,TRBJ1-5,-,14,TGTGCCAGCAGTGAGGGAGGCGGCAATCAGCCCCAGCATTTT,CASSEGGGNQPQHF
-,TRBV19,TRBJ1-1,TRBD1,13,TGTGCCAGTAGGCCCGGGACAGACAGGGGAGCTTTCTTT,CASRPGTDRGAFF
-,TRBV5-1,TRBJ2-7,-,13,TGCGCCAGCAGCTTGCGGCAGGGCGGCGAGCAGTACTTC,CASSLRQGGEQYF
-,TRBV19,TRBJ1-4,-,16,TGTGCCAGTAGTATATTTCCTCAGGGGTACAATGAAAAACTGTTTTTT,CASSIFPQGYNEKLFF
-,TRBV5-1,TRBJ2-5,-,15,TGCGCCAGCAGCTTGTTTCCGGAGAGGTTGGAGACCCAGTACTTC,CASSLFPERLETQYF
-,TRBV2,TRBJ1-1,-,13,TGTGCCAGCACCGGTGAGGTGAACACTGAAGCTTTCTTT,CASTGEVNTEAFF
-,TRBV6-1,TRBJ1-5,-,12,TGTGCCAGCACCCGCCTAGCTCAGCCCCAGCATTTT,CASTRLAQPQHF
-,TRBV10-3,TRBJ1-2,TRBD1,16,TGTGCCATCAGTGAGTCGACTCGGGACAGACTAGATGGCTACACCTTC,CAISESTRDRLDGYTF
-,TRBV5-1,TRBJ2-1,TRBD2,15,TGCGCCAGCAGCTTTAGCGGGAGCTCCGACAATGAGCAGTTCTTC,CASSFSGSSDNEQFF
-,TRBV2,TRBJ1-2,-,14,TGTGCCAGCAGTGAAAGGCCCCTAGAAGGTCGCTACACCTTC,CASSERPLEGRYTF
-,TRBV6-1,TRBJ2-1,TRBD1,16,TGTGCCAGCAGTGTAGTAGGGACAGGAGATAGGAATGAGCAGTTCTTC,CASSVVGTGDRNEQFF
-,TRBV11-2,TRBJ1-4,TRBD1,16,TGTGCCAGCAGCCCCTGGACAGGGGGGACAAATGAAAAACTGTTTTTT,CASSPWTGGTNEKLFF
-,TRBV5-6,TRBJ2-7,TRBD1,16,TGTGCCAGCAGCGGTCCCGGGACAGGGGTCCTCTACGAGCAGTACTTC,CASSGPGTGVLYEQYF
-,TRBV6-1,TRBJ1-1,-,11,TGTGCCAGCAGTTTATCCACTGAAGCTTTCTTT,CASSLSTEAFF
-,TRBV6-4,TRBJ1-5,-,19,TGTGCCAGCAACCCCGCCGGGCCTCCCATCGACTATAGCAATCAGCCCCAGCATTTT,CASNPAGPPIDYSNQPQHF
-,TRBV6-5,TRBJ1-1,-,14,TGTGCCAGCACGCAACAGGGAATCAGCACTGAAGCTTTCTTT,CASTQQGISTEAFF
-,TRBV9,TRBJ2-1,TRBD2,16,TGTGCCAGCAGCGTCCGGACTAGCGGGGGAAACAATGAGCAGTTCTTC,CASSVRTSGGNNEQFF
-,TRBV5-1,TRBJ2-3,TRBD2,15,TGCGCCAGCAGCGTAGGACTAGCGGGCACAGATACGCAGTATTTT,CASSVGLAGTDTQYF
-,TRBV5-1,TRBJ2-1,TRBD2,15,TGCGCCAGCAGCCGGGGACTAGCGGGCCACAATGAGCAGTTCTTC,CASSRGLAGHNEQFF
-,TRBV9,TRBJ1-2,-,16,TGTGCCAGCAGCGTAGCGGGGGGCACTGGTGACTATGGCTACACCTTC,CASSVAGGTGDYGYTF
-,TRBV7-9,TRBJ2-7,TRBD1,15,TGTGCCAGCAGCACCCGACAGGGAGTGAATTACGAGCAGTACTTC,CASSTRQGVNYEQYF
-,TRBV29-1,TRBJ2-7,TRBD1,15,TGCAGCGTTGAATACGGGACAGGGGGGGCCTACGAGCAGTACTTC,CSVEYGTGGAYEQYF
-,TRBV5-1,TRBJ2-7,TRBD2,16,TGCGCCAGCAGCTACGCTACTAGCGGGAGTATCAACGAGCAGTACTTC,CASSYATSGSINEQYF
-,TRBV11-1,TRBJ2-7,-,16,TGTGCCAGCAGGCCTACCCCAGGGGCCCGATCCTACGAGCAGTACTTC,CASRPTPGARSYEQYF
-,TRBV2,TRBJ1-1,-,12,TGTGCCAGCAGTGATAGGGGTAGGGAAGCTTTCTTT,CASSDRGREAFF
-,TRBV7-3,TRBJ2-7,TRBD1,13,TGTGCCAGCAGCTTGGGACAGGCCAACGAGCAGTACTTC,CASSLGQANEQYF
-,TRBV6-1,TRBJ2-7,TRBD1,15,TGTGCCAGCAGTGAAATTGGACAGGGTCCCTACGAGCAGTACTTC,CASSEIGQGPYEQYF
medium-sized,TRBV13,TRBJ2-7,-,13,TGTGCCAGCAGCTTGGGCGAAACCTACGAGCAGTACTTC,CASSLGETYEQYF
-,TRBV30,TRBJ1-5,-,11,TGTGCCTGGAGGCGCGGGTCGGCCCAGCATTTT,CAWRRGSAQHF
-,TRBV4-1,TRBJ2-2,TRBD2,16,TGCGCCAGCAGCCACACTAGCGGGAGGGCCTCCGGGGAGCTGTTTTTT,CASSHTSGRASGELFF
-,TRBV4-2,TRBJ2-7,TRBD2,19,TGTGCCAGCAGCCAAGATCTTAGCGGGACTTCCCCATCACCCTACGAGCAGTACTTC,CASSQDLSGTSPSPYEQYF
-,TRBV11-2,TRBJ2-7,TRBD2,18,TGTGCCAGCAGCTTACAGGGACTAGCGGGAGCAGGTTCCTACGAGCAGTACTTC,CASSLQGLAGAGSYEQYF
-,TRBV18,TRBJ2-2,-,15,TGTGCCAGCTCACCAGGCGCTAGCGTGATCGGGGAGCTGTTTTTT,CASSPGASVIGELFF
-,TRBV10-1,TRBJ2-1,-,14,TGCGCCAGCAGTGAGGGTGATCGGTGGAATGAGCAGTTCTTC,CASSEGDRWNEQFF
-,TRBV18,TRBJ2-7,TRBD1,14,TGTGCCAGCTCACCCGGACAGGGGGGAAACGAGCAGTACTTC,CASSPGQGGNEQYF
-,TRBV11-2,TRBJ2-7,-,14,TGTGCCAGCCGTAGGCGGGACAGCTCCTACGAGCAGTACTTC,CASRRRDSSYEQYF
-,TRBV6-1,TRBJ2-7,-,14,TGTGCCAGCAGGATCGGGGTTCTTGATGGGGAGCAGTACTTC,CASRIGVLDGEQYF